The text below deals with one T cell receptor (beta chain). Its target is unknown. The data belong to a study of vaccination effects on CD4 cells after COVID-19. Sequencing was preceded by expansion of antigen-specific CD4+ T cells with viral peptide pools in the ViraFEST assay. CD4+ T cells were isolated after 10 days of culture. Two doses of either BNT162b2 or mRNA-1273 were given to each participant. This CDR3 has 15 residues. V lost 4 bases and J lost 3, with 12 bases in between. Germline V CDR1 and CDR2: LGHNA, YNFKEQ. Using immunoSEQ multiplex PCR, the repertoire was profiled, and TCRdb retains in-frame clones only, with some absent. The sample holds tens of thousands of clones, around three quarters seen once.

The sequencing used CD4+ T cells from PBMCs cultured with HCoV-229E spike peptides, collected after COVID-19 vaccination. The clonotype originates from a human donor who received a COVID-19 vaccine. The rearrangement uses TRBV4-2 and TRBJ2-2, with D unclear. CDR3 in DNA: TGTGCCAGCAGCCCTACCCCAGGCGACACCGGGGAGCTGTTTTTT. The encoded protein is CASSPTPGDTGELFF.